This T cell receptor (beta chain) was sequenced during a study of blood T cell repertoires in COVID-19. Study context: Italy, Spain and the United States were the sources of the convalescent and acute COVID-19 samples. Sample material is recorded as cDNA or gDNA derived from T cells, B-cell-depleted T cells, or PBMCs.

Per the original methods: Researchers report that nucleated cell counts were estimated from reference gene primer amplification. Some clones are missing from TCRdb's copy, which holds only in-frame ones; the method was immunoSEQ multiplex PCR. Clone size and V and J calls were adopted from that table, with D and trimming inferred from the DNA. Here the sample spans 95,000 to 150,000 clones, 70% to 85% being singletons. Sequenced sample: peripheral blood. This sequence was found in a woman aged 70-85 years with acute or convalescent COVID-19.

This chain's CDR3 is CASSSRGSSRGRDKLFF. CDR3 sequence (DNA): TGTGCCAGCAGTTCCCGTGGAAGTAGCAGGGGACGGGATAAACTGTTTTTT. J is TRBJ1-4 and V is TRBV27; possible D gene TRBD1, 6 bases. The germline V and J ends were trimmed by 4 bases and 11 bases, with 26 bases remaining between them. CDR1 is MNHEY and CDR2 is SMNVEV in the germline V gene (reference sequence). CDR3 length: 17 amino acids.